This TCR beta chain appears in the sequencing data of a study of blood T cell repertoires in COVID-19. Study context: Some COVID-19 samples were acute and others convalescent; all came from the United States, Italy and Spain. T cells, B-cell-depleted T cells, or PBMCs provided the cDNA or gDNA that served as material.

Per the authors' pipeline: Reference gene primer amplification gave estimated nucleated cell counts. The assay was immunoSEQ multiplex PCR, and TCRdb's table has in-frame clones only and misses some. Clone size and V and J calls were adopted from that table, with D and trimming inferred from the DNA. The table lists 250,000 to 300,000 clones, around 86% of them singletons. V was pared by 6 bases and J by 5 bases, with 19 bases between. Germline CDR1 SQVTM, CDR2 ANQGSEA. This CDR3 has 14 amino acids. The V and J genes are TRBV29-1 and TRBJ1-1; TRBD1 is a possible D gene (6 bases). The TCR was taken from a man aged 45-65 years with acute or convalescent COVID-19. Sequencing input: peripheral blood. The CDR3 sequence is CSVSQGHLGTEAFF. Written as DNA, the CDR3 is TGCAGCGTCTCCCAGGGGCACTTAGGGACTGAAGCTTTCTTT.